This entry lists 3 T cell receptor beta chains sequenced from one sample in a study of cytomegalovirus exposure and HLA in healthy donors. PCR employed 60 Vbeta and 13 Jbeta primers. Profiling relied on immunoSEQ multiplex PCR, and the TCRdb table lists in-frame clones only, not all of them. Here the sample spans 170,000 or so clones, approximately 80% being singletons. The source material was PBMCs. The receptor set was obtained from a woman in her forties or fifties in good health and CMV-seropositive.

The chain has TRBV7-2 and TRBJ2-2; TRBD1 is a possible D gene (6 bases). CDR1 and CDR2 (germline): SGHTA, FQGNSA. This CDR3 comprises 14 residues. Trimming pared 10 bases from V and 4 bases from J, leaving 16 bases between. The DNA of the CDR3 is TGTGCCACCCAGAGTCAGGGGATCACCGGGGAGCTGTTTTTT. The encoded protein is CATQSQGITGELFF.

With respect to this clone: A read error may account for a junction end that differs from germline. The J gene is TRBJ2-2, the V gene TRBV7-7; 9 positions agree with TRBD1. Germline CDR1 and CDR2: SSHAT and FNYEAQ (reference sequence). The CDR3 loop spans 17 amino acids. The CDR3 DNA is TGTGCTAGCAGCCCTATACCGGGACAGGGGAACACCGGGGAGCTGTTTTTT. Encoded protein: CASSPIPGQGNTGELFF.

This clone came up many times. The rearrangement joins TRBV28 to TRBJ1-3, with D perhaps matching TRBD1 (6 bases). Deletions cut 5 bases from V and 0 bases from J, with 14 bases between. Germline CDR1 reads MDHEN; CDR2 reads SYDVKM. This CDR3 region has 16 residues. As DNA, the CDR3 is TGTGCCAGCAGTCCAGGCGGGGGCTACTCTGGAAACACCATATATTTT. As protein: CASSPGGGYSGNTIYF.